Listed below are T cell receptor beta chains from one sample, sequenced in a study of vaccination and CD4 T cells after COVID-19. No antigen has been identified for these receptors. From the PCR reads, TCRdb called clonotypes with MiXCR, one entry per CDR3 protein. The top ten hold roughly a sixth of the sample, which has about 13,000 distinct CDR3 sequences, roughly 60% seen once. The specimen sequenced was CD4+ T cells from blood, cultured in vitro. These receptors all come from a human donor who had recovered from COVID-19. The CDR3 runs from the conserved cysteine through the conserved F or W. D genes are given only for firm matches. Only part of the rows carry a size: once, few, many, or a class if the clone is expanded.

j_gene | d_gene | v_gene | abundance | CDR3aa | CDR3nt
TRBJ2-7 | TRBD2 | TRBV11-3 | . | CASSSGLAGVSEQYF | TGTGCCAGCAGCTCCGGACTAGCGGGAGTTAGCGAGCAGTACTTC
TRBJ1-1 | TRBD1 | TRBV5-1 | . | CASSLGQGLEDTEAFF | TGCGCCAGCAGCTTGGGACAGGGACTGGAGGACACTGAAGCTTTCTTT
TRBJ1-5 | . | TRBV19 | . | CASSIARSGGWRPQHF | TGTGCCAGTAGTATAGCCCGATCGGGGGGGTGGCGGCCCCAGCATTTT
TRBJ2-3 | . | TRBV25-1 | . | CASSEKTAAFSSTDTQYF | TGTGCCAGCAGTGAAAAGACAGCCGCGTTCTCTAGCACAGATACGCAGTATTTT
TRBJ2-5 | . | TRBV11-1 | few | CASSTTRAPGVQYF | TGTGCCAGCAGCACCACCCGGGCCCCGGGGGTCCAGTACTTC
TRBJ1-2 | . | TRBV7-6 | few | CASSLGQGFSYTF | TGTGCCAGCAGCTTGGGTCAGGGTTTCAGCTACACCTTC
TRBJ2-7 | TRBD1 | TRBV7-9 | . | CASSPGQGVGYEQYF | TGTGCCAGCAGCCCTGGACAGGGAGTGGGCTACGAGCAGTACTTC
TRBJ2-7 | . | TRBV6-2/TRBV6-3 | . | CASSPWRVYEQYF | TGTGCCAGCAGCCCATGGAGGGTGTACGAGCAGTACTTC
TRBJ2-1 | TRBD2 | TRBV27 | . | CASSLASGSSYNEQFF | TGTGCCAGCAGTCTTGCTAGCGGCAGCTCCTACAATGAGCAGTTCTTC
TRBJ1-5 | . | TRBV25-1 | . | CASSEGVSNQPQHF | TGTGCCAGCAGTGAAGGGGTTAGCAATCAGCCCCAGCATTTT
TRBJ1-3 | TRBD1 | TRBV19 | . | CASSPGQVYTIYF | TGTGCCAGTAGTCCCGGACAGGTGTACACCATATATTTT
TRBJ2-5 | TRBD1 | TRBV5-4 | . | CASRNKGAQGETQYF | TGTGCCAGCAGGAATAAGGGGGCACAGGGAGAGACCCAGTACTTC
TRBJ2-3 | TRBD2 | TRBV11-2 | . | CATELAGVDTQYF | TGTGCCACAGAACTAGCGGGAGTTGATACGCAGTATTTT
TRBJ2-2 | TRBD1 | TRBV24-1 | . | CATSDLGGQGIGELFF | TGTGCCACCAGTGATTTGGGCGGACAGGGGATCGGGGAGCTGTTTTTT
TRBJ2-2 | . | TRBV7-8 | few | CASSSSPGPTAGELFF | TGTGCCAGCAGCTCTTCCCCGGGACCTACGGCCGGGGAGCTGTTTTTT
TRBJ2-7 | . | TRBV2 | . | CASGGRGGDDEQYF | TGTGCCAGCGGGGGGCGCGGCGGGGATGACGAGCAGTACTTC
TRBJ2-3 | . | TRBV15 | . | CATSTRGGTDTQYF | TGTGCCACCAGCACGAGGGGGGGCACAGATACGCAGTATTTT
TRBJ1-1 | . | TRBV7-9 | few | CASSLDGDTEAFF | TGTGCCAGCAGCTTAGATGGGGACACTGAAGCTTTCTTT
TRBJ1-5 | . | TRBV7-9 | few | CASSLATDQPQHF | TGTGCCAGCAGCTTAGCAACGGATCAGCCCCAGCATTTT
TRBJ2-2 | TRBD2 | TRBV28 | . | CASSLGRWRLAEQNTGELFF | TGTGCCAGCAGTTTAGGCCGGTGGAGGCTAGCGGAACAGAACACCGGGGAGCTGTTTTTT
TRBJ2-2 | . | TRBV5-1 | . | CASSSQPGQRNTGELFF | TGCGCCAGCAGCTCCCAGCCCGGACAGAGAAACACCGGGGAGCTGTTTTTT
TRBJ2-3 | . | TRBV6-2/TRBV6-3 | . | CASSLYRADTQYF | TGTGCCAGCAGTCTATACCGGGCAGATACGCAGTATTTT
TRBJ1-1 | TRBD1 | TRBV6-2/TRBV6-3 | few | CASLRQGRGGTEAFF | TGTGCCAGCCTGCGACAGGGCAGGGGTGGGACTGAAGCTTTCTTT
TRBJ1-5 | . | TRBV20-1 | . | CSAPAWQGSNQPQHF | TGCAGTGCGCCCGCCTGGCAGGGTAGCAATCAGCCCCAGCATTTT
TRBJ1-6 | . | TRBV10-3 | . | CAIRESVIGGSPLHF | TGTGCCATCAGGGAAAGTGTAATAGGGGGTTCACCCCTCCACTTT
TRBJ1-5 | TRBD1 | TRBV6-1 | . | CASSEVTGGNQPPHF | TGTGCCAGCAGTGAAGTGACAGGGGGCAATCAGCCCCCGCATTTT
TRBJ1-5 | . | TRBV30 | . | CAWSVGLSLGQPQHF | TGTGCCTGGAGTGTGGGACTCTCGCTTGGTCAGCCCCAGCATTTT
TRBJ2-1 | TRBD1 | TRBV11-2 | once | CASSPTGTSYNEQFF | TGTGCCAGCAGTCCGACAGGGACCTCCTACAATGAGCAGTTCTTC
TRBJ1-2 | TRBD1 | TRBV2 | few | CASSATGASDYGYTF | TGTGCCAGCAGTGCTACAGGGGCGTCTGACTATGGCTACACCTTC
TRBJ2-7 | TRBD1 | TRBV28 | few | CASRGGTGGEYEQYF | TGTGCCAGCAGAGGAGGGACAGGGGGCGAATACGAGCAGTACTTC
TRBJ2-3 | TRBD1 | TRBV20-1 | . | CSAIRTGLADTQYF | TGCAGTGCCATTCGGACAGGCCTGGCAGATACGCAGTATTTT
TRBJ1-5 | . | TRBV12-3/TRBV12-4 | . | CASSLTTNQPQHF | TGTGCCAGCAGTTTGACAACTAATCAGCCCCAGCATTTT
TRBJ1-5 | TRBD1 | TRBV7-2 | . | CASSRDRGYQPQHF | TGTGCCAGCAGCCGGGACAGGGGTTATCAGCCCCAGCATTTT
TRBJ2-3 | TRBD2 | TRBV2 | . | CASSPGTRITDTQYF | TGTGCCAGCAGTCCCGGGACTAGAATCACAGATACGCAGTATTTT
TRBJ1-5 | TRBD1 | TRBV19 | . | CASSQDRGRGQPQHF | TGTGCCAGTAGTCAGGACAGGGGGCGCGGACAGCCCCAGCATTTT
TRBJ1-4 | . | TRBV4-3 | . | CASSQEAATTNEKLFF | TGCGCCAGCAGCCAAGAAGCGGCGACAACTAATGAAAAACTGTTTTTT
TRBJ2-7 | . | TRBV20-1 | . | CSASAPSGGSYEQYF | TGCAGTGCTAGTGCTCCAAGCGGAGGTTCCTACGAGCAGTACTTC
TRBJ1-4 | . | TRBV6-1 | . | CASSGGAGATNEKLFF | TGTGCCAGCAGTGGAGGGGCAGGGGCAACTAATGAAAAACTGTTTTTT
TRBJ1-2 | TRBD1 | TRBV20-1 | . | CSARQGINYGYTF | TGCAGTGCTCGACAGGGCATTAACTATGGCTACACCTTC
TRBJ1-4 | TRBD1 | TRBV25-1 | . | CASSDGTVNEKLFF | TGTGCCAGCAGTGACGGGACAGTCAATGAAAAACTGTTTTTT
TRBJ1-1 | . | TRBV15 | . | CATSRGGTAEAFF | TGTGCCACCAGCAGAGGGGGAACGGCTGAAGCTTTCTTT
TRBJ2-6 | TRBD1 | TRBV6-1 | . | CASSEAGGAGANVLTF | TGTGCCAGCAGTGAAGCAGGGGGCGCCGGGGCCAACGTCCTGACTTTC
TRBJ2-5 | TRBD2 | TRBV7-2 | . | CASSVLAEETQYF | TGTGCCAGCAGCGTCCTAGCGGAAGAGACCCAGTACTTC
TRBJ1-3 | . | TRBV20-1 | few | CSASGPGNTIYF | TGCAGTGCTAGTGGGCCTGGAAACACCATATATTTT
TRBJ1-2 | TRBD1 | TRBV7-9 | . | CASARGGQGDSGYTF | TGTGCCAGCGCCCGAGGGGGACAGGGTGATTCTGGCTACACCTTC
TRBJ2-1 | . | TRBV2 | . | CASSLSGQYNEQFF | TGTGCCAGCAGTTTATCGGGTCAATACAATGAGCAGTTCTTC
TRBJ2-7 | TRBD2 | TRBV28 | few | CASRRTSGTYEQYF | TGTGCCAGCAGGAGGACTAGCGGCACCTACGAGCAGTACTTC
TRBJ2-3 | . | TRBV5-1 | few | CASSGGRTDTQYF | TGCGCCAGCAGCGGGGGGCGCACAGATACGCAGTATTTT
TRBJ2-3 | . | TRBV30 | . | CAWTTSDTQYF | TGTGCCTGGACCACATCGGATACGCAGTATTTT
TRBJ1-6 | TRBD1 | TRBV7-2 | . | CASSFPPGQGDSPLHF | TGTGCCAGCAGCTTCCCGCCGGGACAGGGTGATTCACCCCTCCACTTT
TRBJ2-5 | TRBD2 | TRBV20-1 | . | CSARDPWRERETQYF | TGCAGTGCTAGAGACCCTTGGCGGGAGAGGGAGACCCAGTACTTC
TRBJ1-1 | . | TRBV7-8 | few | CASSPSDLSRPTEAFF | TGTGCCAGCAGCCCGTCGGACCTTTCTAGGCCCACTGAAGCTTTCTTT
TRBJ2-7 | . | TRBV6-1 | few | CASSETTGTAGRQYF | TGTGCCAGCAGTGAAACTACCGGGACCGCCGGGCGGCAGTACTTC
TRBJ1-5 | . | TRBV27 | once | CASSRSLSNQPQHF | TGTGCCAGCAGTCGATCCTTAAGCAATCAGCCCCAGCATTTT